This TCR beta chain was retrieved from a study of T cells in Graves' hyperthyroidism and ophthalmopathy. TCR beta CDR3 regions were amplified from RNA transcripts. HTBI primers were the set used in a first-round RT-PCR of the TCR CDR3. One entry per CDR3 protein, called by TCRdb with MiXCR from the multiplex PCR reads. Seen here are about 340,000 distinct CDR3 sequences, roughly 21% observed once, and the top ten hold 50%. Germline assignment: CDR1 SQVTM and CDR2 ANQGSEA. V was pared by 4 bases and J by 4 bases, with 12 bases of the junction left unmatched. The CDR3 sequence is 18 residues long. PBMCs came from more than 8.5 ml fresh peripheral blood.

This chain connects TRBV29-1 to TRBJ2-3; 15 positions agree with TRBD2. The sample consisted of blood. This TCR was sampled from a woman between 45 and 65 years old with Graves' hyperthyroidism. The CDR3 reads CSVGWTSGRALHADTQYF. The DNA of the CDR3 is TGCAGCGTTGGGTGGACTAGCGGGAGGGCCCTACATGCAGATACGCAGTATTTT.